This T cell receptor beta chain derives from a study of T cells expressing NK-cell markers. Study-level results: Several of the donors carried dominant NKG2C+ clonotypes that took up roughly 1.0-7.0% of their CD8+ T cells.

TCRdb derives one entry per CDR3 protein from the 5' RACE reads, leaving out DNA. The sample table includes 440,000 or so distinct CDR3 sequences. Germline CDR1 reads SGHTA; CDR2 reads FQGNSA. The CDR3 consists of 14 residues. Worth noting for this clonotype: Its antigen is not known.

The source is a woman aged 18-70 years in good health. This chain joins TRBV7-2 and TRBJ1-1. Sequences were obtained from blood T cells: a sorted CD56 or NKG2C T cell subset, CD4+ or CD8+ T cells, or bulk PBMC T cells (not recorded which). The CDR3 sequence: CASSPMRSNTEAFF.